This T cell receptor (beta chain) originates from a study of PD-L1 blockade in urothelial cancer. Overall study: Samples of blood were analyzed 3 weeks (second dose) and 6 weeks after treatment start. Blood-derived samples held a median roughly 140,000 T cells.

Measured with immunoSEQ multiplex PCR; TCRdb has only the in-frame clones, and not every one. In the table there are some 50,000 clones, around nine tenths of which are singletons. The CDR3 runs 15 residues. V was shortened by 4 bases and J by 0 bases, with 10 bases between the two germline ends. Germline V gene sequence: CDR1 LNHDA, CDR2 SQIVND (reference sequence). Time point specified: pretreatment peripheral blood. All patients handed over anywhere from 1 to 8 samples, pretreatment and on-treatment. The chain carries TRBV19 and TRBJ1-5; D is perhaps TRBD1 (5 bases). The TCR was taken from a woman in her sixties or seventies with urothelial cancer. The sequenced sample was PBMCs, obtained around atezolizumab (anti-PD-L1) treatment. CDR3 loop: CASSTTADSNQPQHF. The CDR3 DNA reads TGTGCCAGTAGTACGACAGCTGATAGCAATCAGCCCCAGCATTTT.